This is a list of T cell receptor beta chains from one sample in a study of blood T cell repertoires in COVID-19. The method was immunoSEQ multiplex PCR; TCRdb's version includes in-frame clones alone and lacks a portion of them. The table shows fewer than 20,000 clones, with 88% occurring only once. Source material: PBMCs or T cells enriched from blood (not recorded which). The receptors were sampled from a woman aged 25 to 39 who had recovered from COVID-19. Both conserved end residues are part of each CDR3. The D gene is left open where the match is weak. A row's size may be missing; if present it is once, few, many or a size class.

V gene	J gene	D gene	clone size	CDR3 DNA	CDR3 protein
TRBV5-6	TRBJ1-4	TRBD1	once	TGTGCCAGCAGCTCCAGGGGGCGCGGTTCTAATGAAAAACTGTTTTTT	CASSSRGRGSNEKLFF
TRBV7-9	TRBJ2-6	TRBD1	NA	TGTGCCAGCAGCTTCGGGACAGGGTCCGCTGGGGCCAACGTCCTGACTTTC	CASSFGTGSAGANVLTF
TRBV18	TRBJ1-4	NA	NA	TGTGCCAGCTCCCGTTCGGAGGAAAAACTGTTTTTT	CASSRSEEKLFF
TRBV19	TRBJ2-1	TRBD1	NA	TGTGCCAGTAGTACCCGTGGGGACAGGGGGTCAGATGAGCAGTTCTTC	CASSTRGDRGSDEQFF
TRBV19	TRBJ1-6	TRBD1	NA	TGTGCCAGTAGCAAGACAGGGCTCTCCTATAATTCACCCCTCCACTTT	CASSKTGLSYNSPLHF
TRBV5-5	TRBJ2-4	NA	NA	TGTGCCAGCTCTAGGGGGGCCAAAAACATTCAGTACTTC	CASSRGAKNIQYF
TRBV10-2	TRBJ2-7	TRBD1	NA	TGCGCCAGCGAGAATAGGGACAGGAGTTACGAGCAGTACTTC	CASENRDRSYEQYF
TRBV9	TRBJ1-1	TRBD1	NA	TGTGCCAGCAGCCCGATGGGACAGGTGAACACTGAAGCTTTCTTT	CASSPMGQVNTEAFF
TRBV27	TRBJ1-5	TRBD1	NA	TGTGCCAGCAGTTCCAGACAGGGAATACAGCCCCAGCATTTT	CASSSRQGIQPQHF
TRBV6-6	TRBJ2-3	TRBD1	NA	TGTGCCAGCAGGACAGGGGGAGCCGCCAGCACAGATACGCAGTATTTT	CASRTGGAASTDTQYF
TRBV13	TRBJ2-1	TRBD1	NA	TGTGCCAGCAGCTCGGACAGGGCTTCCTACAATGAGCAGTTCTTC	CASSSDRASYNEQFF
TRBV7-2	TRBJ1-3	NA	NA	TGTGCCAGCAGCTTAGCCGGAGGGGACGGAAACACCATATATTTT	CASSLAGGDGNTIYF
TRBV12-3/TRBV12-4	TRBJ1-1	NA	NA	TGTGCCAGCACCTCAGGGCTGTGGGCTTTCTTT	CASTSGLWAFF
TRBV19	TRBJ2-1	TRBD1	NA	TGTGCCAGTAGTATACCGAGGGGGCCGAGAAATGAGCAGTTCTTC	CASSIPRGPRNEQFF
TRBV13	TRBJ1-1	NA	NA	TGTGCCAGCAGCGCGCCCGAGGTCACTGAAGCTTTCTTT	CASSAPEVTEAFF
TRBV20-1	TRBJ2-7	TRBD2	NA	TGCAGTGCTAGTGGTGCGGGGGGCTACGAGCAGTACTTC	CSASGAGGYEQYF
TRBV9	TRBJ1-1	NA	NA	TGTGCCAGCACCAGTGTCCGGGGGGAAGCTTTCTTT	CASTSVRGEAFF
TRBV11-2	TRBJ1-6	NA	NA	TGTGCCAGCAGTTATTCGATAGCGAGCTCCTATAATTCACCCCTCCACTTT	CASSYSIASSYNSPLHF
TRBV5-4	TRBJ2-2	NA	NA	TGTGCCAGCAGCCCAGGACAGACCAGCACCGGGGAGCTGTTTTTT	CASSPGQTSTGELFF
TRBV19	TRBJ2-7	NA	NA	TGTGCCAGTCAAAGGGGGATGGCGGACCCCTACGAGCAGTACTTC	CASQRGMADPYEQYF
TRBV7-3	TRBJ2-1	NA	NA	TGTGCCAGCAGCCCCCGGAATGGAGCGCAGTTCTTC	CASSPRNGAQFF
TRBV5-1	TRBJ1-1	NA	once	TGCGCCAGCAGCCCTCGGGGGAGGACTGAAGCTTTCTTT	CASSPRGRTEAFF
TRBV7-2	TRBJ2-5	NA	NA	TGTGCCAGCAGCATAGGACAGCAAGAGACCCAGTACTTC	CASSIGQQETQYF
TRBV19	TRBJ1-2	TRBD1	NA	TGTGCCAGTAGTCTCTCGGGACAGGGAGGGTATGGCTACACCTTC	CASSLSGQGGYGYTF
TRBV10-3	TRBJ2-1	TRBD1	NA	TGTGCCATCAGTGAGTCCACAGGGGGAGAGGACAATGAGCAGTTCTTC	CAISESTGGEDNEQFF
TRBV4-3	TRBJ2-1	NA	NA	TGCGCCAGCAGCCAAGGCCTACCTCTAGCGGAGCAGTTCTTC	CASSQGLPLAEQFF
TRBV30	TRBJ1-2	NA	NA	TGTGCCTGGAGTGTACGGGGAAATGGCTACACCTTC	CAWSVRGNGYTF
TRBV29-1	TRBJ2-3	TRBD2	NA	TGCAGCGTCATTAGCGGGGGGGCCGTAGATACGCAGTATTTT	CSVISGGAVDTQYF
TRBV28	TRBJ2-2	TRBD2	NA	TGTGCCAGCAGTTCTACTGGACTAGCGGCGCCTAACACCGGGGAGCTGTTTTTT	CASSSTGLAAPNTGELFF
TRBV30	TRBJ1-3	TRBD1	NA	TGTGCCTGGAGGGGGAAGGGGGCGGATAAAAGGACCATATATTTT	CAWRGKGADKRTIYF
TRBV4-2	TRBJ1-6	NA	once	TGTGCCAGCAGCCAAGAGGGGGGTGTTTATAATTCACCCCTCCACTTT	CASSQEGGVYNSPLHF
TRBV6-5	TRBJ2-5	NA	NA	TGTGCCAGCAGTTACCCGACGGAGCAAGAGACCCAGTACTTC	CASSYPTEQETQYF
TRBV9	TRBJ2-7	NA	once	TGTGCCAGCAGCGTAGGTCCAGGCTCCTACGAGCAGTACTTC	CASSVGPGSYEQYF
TRBV11-2	TRBJ2-1	NA	NA	TGTGCCAGCAGCCTACGGTCACTAGCCAATGAGCAGTTCTTC	CASSLRSLANEQFF
TRBV19	TRBJ1-5	TRBD1	NA	TGTGCCAGTAGTACGCGGACAGGGAAAGGCACTCAGCCCCAGCATTTT	CASSTRTGKGTQPQHF
TRBV30	TRBJ2-2	NA	NA	TGTGCCTGGAGTACCGCAGCGAACACCGGGGAGCTGTTTTTT	CAWSTAANTGELFF
TRBV28	TRBJ1-2	TRBD1	NA	TGTGCCAGCAGTTATACAGGGGACTACTATGGCTACACCTTC	CASSYTGDYYGYTF
TRBV19	TRBJ2-3	TRBD2	NA	TGTGCCAGTAGTCTCCTAGCGGGGGGAAGCACAGATACGCAGTATTTT	CASSLLAGGSTDTQYF
TRBV18	TRBJ2-1	NA	NA	TGTGCCAGCTCACCTTGGACAGCGGACAATGAGCAGTTCTTC	CASSPWTADNEQFF
TRBV19	TRBJ1-5	TRBD1	NA	TGTGCCAGTAGTGTCTCAAGACAGGGAAATCAGCCCCAGCATTTT	CASSVSRQGNQPQHF
TRBV28	TRBJ2-3	NA	NA	TGTGCCAGCAGTTTGATGCCGAACCCCGGGACGCAGTATTTT	CASSLMPNPGTQYF
TRBV4-1	TRBJ2-2	NA	NA	TGCGCCAGCAGCCTCAGGGGTTATACCGGGGAGCTGTTTTTT	CASSLRGYTGELFF
TRBV7-3	TRBJ2-5	TRBD1	NA	TGTGCCAGCAGCTCGACAGGGGGCGGGGAGACCCAGTACTTC	CASSSTGGGETQYF
TRBV12-2	TRBJ2-5	NA	NA	TGTGCAAGTCTTCTACAGGGTATCCCCCAAGAGACCCAGTACTTC	CASLLQGIPQETQYF
TRBV5-1	TRBJ1-1	NA	NA	TGCGCCAGCAGCTTTTTAGCGGACATTAAGAACACTGAAGCTTTCTTT	CASSFLADIKNTEAFF
TRBV2	TRBJ1-1	TRBD1	NA	TGTGCCAGCATCGAGGACAGGGGATTCTCCGACACTGAAGCTTTCTTT	CASIEDRGFSDTEAFF
TRBV30	TRBJ1-3	NA	NA	TGTGCCTGGAGTGTACGAGACACGAGCTCTGGAAACACCATATATTTT	CAWSVRDTSSGNTIYF
TRBV2	TRBJ1-5	NA	NA	TGTGCCAGCAGTGAAGCGGGGCCAGGCAATCAGCCCCAGCATTTT	CASSEAGPGNQPQHF
TRBV7-2	TRBJ1-2	NA	NA	TGTGCCAGCAGCTTAGCAAACAGGGACGACTATGGCTACACCTTC	CASSLANRDDYGYTF
TRBV27	TRBJ1-6	TRBD1	few	TGTGCCAGCAGTGAACAGGGGCGCTATAATTCACCCCTCCACTTT	CASSEQGRYNSPLHF
TRBV2	TRBJ2-5	TRBD1	NA	TGTGCCAGCAGAGGGACAGTACTTCAAGAGACCCAGTACTTC	CASRGTVLQETQYF
TRBV3-1/TRBV3-2	TRBJ1-1	NA	NA	TGTGCCAGCAGCCAACCAGGGGATGGAACTGAAGCTTTCTTT	CASSQPGDGTEAFF